This TCR beta chain derives from a study of cytomegalovirus exposure and HLA in healthy donors. Comments on this clone: What it binds is not known.

Study observations and caveats: Rare sequences made up most TCRs, while some public TCRs were found in many donors. V- and J-gene trimming of TCR beta was linked (in a later analysis) to a missense DCLRE1C variant. Researchers had no immune exposure information except CMV serostatus available. The study put 150 to 200 TCR beta chains on its list as cytomegalovirus-associated.

Primers: 60 Vbeta forward and 13 Jbeta reverse. Repertoires were generated with immunoSEQ multiplex PCR, while TCRdb's copy carries only in-frame clones and drops some. The record lists 95,000 to 150,000 clones, of which the ten most abundant hold around 3.6%. Germline CDR1 MNHEY, CDR2 SVGAGI. The trim removed 7 bases at V and 0 bases at J, leaving 5 bases unmatched. CDR3 length: 14 amino acids. The rearrangement uses TRBV6-5 and TRBJ1-1; 7 nucleotides line up with TRBD1. This receptor was obtained from a man aged 18-30 years in good health and CMV-seronegative. The sequencing sample was made of PBMCs. The CDR3 loop reads CASTDRVMNTEAFF. The CDR3 DNA reads TGTGCCAGCACCGACAGGGTAATGAACACTGAAGCTTTCTTT.